The rows below give T cell receptor beta chains drawn from one sample of a study of shared clonotypes between healthy human individuals. Some clones are missing from TCRdb's copy, which holds only in-frame ones; the method was immunoSEQ multiplex PCR. Here the sample spans about 660,000 clones, over 65% being singletons. The specimen sequenced was memory CD4+ T cells sorted from blood. These TCRs come from a woman in her 30s in good health. CDR3s include the opening cysteine and the closing phenylalanine or tryptophan. Each record gives: J gene, V gene, D gene, clone size, CDR3 DNA, CDR3 protein. The D gene is left open where the match is weak. Size is stated for part of the rows, as once, few or many counts, or as a class when the clone is expanded.

TRBJ1-4	TRBV6-5	TRBD1	NA	TGTGCCAGCAGTCCCCGGGGCAGGGGGTATGAAAAACTGTTTTTT	CASSPRGRGYEKLFF
TRBJ2-5	TRBV7-6	TRBD2	NA	TGTGCCAGCAGCCCGGAGTCGGGAGGGGGGCAAGAGACCCAGTACTTC	CASSPESGGGQETQYF
TRBJ2-2	TRBV11-2	NA	few	TGTGCCAGCAGTGCAAACCGGGCCTACAACACCGGGGAGCTGTTTTTT	CASSANRAYNTGELFF
TRBJ2-1	TRBV4-1	NA	NA	TGCGCCAGCAGCCGCCCTTTCCAGGCGATACACAATGAGCAGTTCTTC	CASSRPFQAIHNEQFF
TRBJ2-5	TRBV9	NA	few	TGTGCCAGCAGCGCCTATGTAGGGACCCAAGAGACCCAGTACTTC	CASSAYVGTQETQYF
TRBJ2-4	TRBV15	NA	many	TGTGCCACCAGCAGAGCAGGGATGGGAAACATTCAGTACTTC	CATSRAGMGNIQYF
TRBJ1-5	TRBV7-9	TRBD1	NA	TGTGCCAGCAGCCGCGGACAGGGGCGAAATCAGCCCCAGCATTTT	CASSRGQGRNQPQHF
TRBJ1-4	TRBV2	NA	few	TGTGCCAGCAGACTTCAGGGGTATGAACTGTTTTTT	CASRLQGYELFF
TRBJ1-3	TRBV5-1	TRBD1	few	TGCGCCAGCAGCTCTCAACCGGGACAGGGAGTAAACACCATATATTTT	CASSSQPGQGVNTIYF
TRBJ1-2	TRBV5-8	NA	NA	TGTGCCAGCAGCCCCTTGGGGGAAGGTGGCTACACCTTC	CASSPLGEGGYTF
TRBJ2-6	TRBV2	NA	NA	TGTGCCAGCAGCCGCGGGACCCTGTCTTTGTCTGGGGCCAACGTCCTGACTTTC	CASSRGTLSLSGANVLTF
TRBJ1-1	TRBV28	NA	NA	TGTGCCAGCAGTTTCGCACTCCTCACTGAAGCTTTCTTT	CASSFALLTEAFF
TRBJ2-3	TRBV6-4	TRBD2	NA	TGTGCCAGCAGTGAAGGGACTATACCAGATACGCAGTATTTT	CASSEGTIPDTQYF
TRBJ2-7	TRBV5-6	NA	NA	TGTGCCAGCAGCCGACAGGTAACGTTCTACGAGCAGTACTTC	CASSRQVTFYEQYF
TRBJ2-7	TRBV6-4	NA	once	TGTGCCAGCAGCTTGGCTCCACAGCTCGAGCAGTACTTC	CASSLAPQLEQYF
TRBJ2-1	TRBV7-6	NA	NA	TGTGCCAGCAGCTTGGAGGAAGGGGGACGATTCTTC	CASSLEEGGRFF
TRBJ1-2	TRBV16	NA	few	TGTGCCAGCAGCCGCCCCAACTATGGCTACACCTTC	CASSRPNYGYTF
TRBJ1-3	TRBV2	NA	few	TGTGCCAGCAGTGAAAACGGGGGAGGAAACACCATATATTTT	CASSENGGGNTIYF
TRBJ2-5	TRBV27	TRBD2	NA	TGTGCCAGCAGTTTAACGGGACTAGCGGGACAAGAGACCCAGTACTTC	CASSLTGLAGQETQYF
TRBJ1-1	TRBV14	NA	NA	TGTGCCAGCAGCCAAAATTTCGACACTGAAGCTTTCTTT	CASSQNFDTEAFF
TRBJ2-5	TRBV2	NA	NA	TGTGCCAGCAGTGGGGTGGGGGGACCAAATCGTGGGACCCAGTACTTC	CASSGVGGPNRGTQYF
TRBJ1-4	TRBV25-1	NA	NA	TGTGCCAGCAGGGGAGGTAATAATGAAAAACTGTTTTTT	CASRGGNNEKLFF
TRBJ1-5	TRBV5-6	TRBD1	NA	TGTGCCAGCAGCTCGGGACAGGCGGAGCAGCCCCAGCATTTT	CASSSGQAEQPQHF
TRBJ1-4	TRBV7-9	NA	NA	TGTGCCAGCAGCTTATTCAGTAATGAAAAACTGTTTTTT	CASSLFSNEKLFF